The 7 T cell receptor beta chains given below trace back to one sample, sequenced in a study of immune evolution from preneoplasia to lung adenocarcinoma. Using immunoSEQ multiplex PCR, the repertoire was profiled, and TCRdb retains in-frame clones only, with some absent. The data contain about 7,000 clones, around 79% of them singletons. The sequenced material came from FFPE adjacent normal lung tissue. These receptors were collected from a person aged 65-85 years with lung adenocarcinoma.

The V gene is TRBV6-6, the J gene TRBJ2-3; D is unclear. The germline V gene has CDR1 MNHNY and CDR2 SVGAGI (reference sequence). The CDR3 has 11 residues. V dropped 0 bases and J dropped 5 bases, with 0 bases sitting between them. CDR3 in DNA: TGTGCCAGCAGTTACTCAGATACGCAGTATTTT. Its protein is CASSYSDTQYF.

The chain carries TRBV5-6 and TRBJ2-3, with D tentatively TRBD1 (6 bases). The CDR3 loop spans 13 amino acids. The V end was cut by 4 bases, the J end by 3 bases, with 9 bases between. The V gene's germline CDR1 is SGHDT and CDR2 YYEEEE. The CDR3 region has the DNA TGTGCCAGCAGCCCAGACAGGACAGATACGCAGTATTTT. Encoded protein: CASSPDRTDTQYF.

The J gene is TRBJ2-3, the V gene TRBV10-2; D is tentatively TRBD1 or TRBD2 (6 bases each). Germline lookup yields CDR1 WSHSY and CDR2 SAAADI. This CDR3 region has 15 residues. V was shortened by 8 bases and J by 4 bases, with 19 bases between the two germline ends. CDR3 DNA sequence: TGCGCCAGCCTAGAGGGGGGCGGGGTGGCAGATACGCAGTATTTT. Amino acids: CASLEGGGVADTQYF.

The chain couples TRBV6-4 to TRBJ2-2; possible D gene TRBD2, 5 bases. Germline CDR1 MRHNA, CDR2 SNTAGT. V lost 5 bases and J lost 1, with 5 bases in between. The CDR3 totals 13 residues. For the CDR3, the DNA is TGTGCCAGCAGTAGCGGGAACACCGGGGAGCTGTTTTTT. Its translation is CASSSGNTGELFF.

The CDR3 DNA is TGTGCCAGCAGCTATATAAACCATAATTCACCCCTCCACTTT. The encoded protein is CASSYINHNSPLHF. J is TRBJ1-6 and V is TRBV7-2; D is undetermined. CDR3 length: 14 amino acids. Trimming shortened V by 4 bases and J by 5 bases, and 9 bases separated the two germline ends. Germline V lookup: CDR1 SGHTA, CDR2 FQGNSA.

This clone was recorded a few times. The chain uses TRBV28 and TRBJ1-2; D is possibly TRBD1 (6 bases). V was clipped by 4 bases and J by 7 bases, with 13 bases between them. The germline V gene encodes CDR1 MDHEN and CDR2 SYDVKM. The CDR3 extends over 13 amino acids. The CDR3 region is CASSWREGVGYTF. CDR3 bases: TGTGCCAGCAGTTGGAGGGAGGGGGTTGGCTACACCTTC.

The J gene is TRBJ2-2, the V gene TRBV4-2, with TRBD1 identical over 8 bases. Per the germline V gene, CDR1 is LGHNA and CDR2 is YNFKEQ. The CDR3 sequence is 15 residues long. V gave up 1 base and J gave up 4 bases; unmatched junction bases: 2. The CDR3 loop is CASSQADRATGELFF. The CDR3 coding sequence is TGTGCCAGCAGCCAAGCGGACAGGGCCACCGGGGAGCTGTTTTTT.